These T cell receptor beta chains were read from a single sample in a study of siplizumab effects on memory and regulatory T cells. TCRdb's table, derived via immunoSEQ multiplex PCR, lists solely in-frame clones and lacks some. The sample shows over 80,000 clones, 85% to 95% of them seen only once. The sample consisted of non-Treg CD4+ T cells sorted from blood. The source of these receptors is a human donor in good health. CDR3s include the opening cysteine and the closing phenylalanine or tryptophan. D genes are given only for firm matches. Clone size is given for some rows only: seen once, a few or many times, or a class if the clone is expanded.

j_gene: TRBJ1-1; v_gene: TRBV19; abundance: -; d_gene: TRBD1; CDR3nt: TGTGCCAGTAGTAAGATAACAGGGGACGGGTATGAGACCACTGAAGCTTTCTTT; CDR3aa: CASSKITGDGYETTEAFF
j_gene: TRBJ2-1; v_gene: TRBV15; abundance: -; d_gene: TRBD2; CDR3nt: TGTGCCACCAGCAGAGGGACTAGCGGATACAATGAGCAGTTCTTC; CDR3aa: CATSRGTSGYNEQFF
j_gene: TRBJ1-4; v_gene: TRBV6-5; abundance: -; d_gene: -; CDR3nt: TGTGCCAGCAGTTACGAGACGCGGGCAACTAATGAAAAACTGTTTTTT; CDR3aa: CASSYETRATNEKLFF
j_gene: TRBJ1-1; v_gene: TRBV19; abundance: -; d_gene: -; CDR3nt: TGTGCCAGTAGTATGGTCGGAGACACTGAAGCTTTCTTT; CDR3aa: CASSMVGDTEAFF
j_gene: TRBJ2-3; v_gene: TRBV5-1; abundance: -; d_gene: TRBD1; CDR3nt: TGCGCCAGCAGCGTGGGGACAGGTCGGGGTACGCAGTATTTT; CDR3aa: CASSVGTGRGTQYF
j_gene: TRBJ2-6; v_gene: TRBV5-1; abundance: -; d_gene: -; CDR3nt: TGCGCCAGCAGCTTGCGGGGGCCAGTCCTTTCTGGGGCCAACGTCCTGACTTTC; CDR3aa: CASSLRGPVLSGANVLTF
j_gene: TRBJ1-1; v_gene: TRBV7-9; abundance: -; d_gene: -; CDR3nt: TGTGCCAGCAGCTTAACTGGGGCCAACACTGAAGCTTTCTTT; CDR3aa: CASSLTGANTEAFF
j_gene: TRBJ2-3; v_gene: TRBV4-1; abundance: -; d_gene: -; CDR3nt: TGCGCCAGCAGCCAACAGGGATGGAGAGATACGCAGTATTTT; CDR3aa: CASSQQGWRDTQYF
j_gene: TRBJ2-1; v_gene: TRBV27; abundance: -; d_gene: -; CDR3nt: TGTGCCAGCAGTTTGGGGCGGCCGACCTACAATGAGCAGTTCTTC; CDR3aa: CASSLGRPTYNEQFF
j_gene: TRBJ2-7; v_gene: TRBV28; abundance: -; d_gene: -; CDR3nt: TGTGCCAGCAGTCCTAGGATCTACGAGCAGTACTTC; CDR3aa: CASSPRIYEQYF
j_gene: TRBJ2-7; v_gene: TRBV4-1; abundance: -; d_gene: -; CDR3nt: TGCGCCAGCAGCATAAGGGGGGATTCTCTGGCCTACGAGCAGTACTTC; CDR3aa: CASSIRGDSLAYEQYF
j_gene: TRBJ1-2; v_gene: TRBV30; abundance: -; d_gene: -; CDR3nt: TGTGCCTGGAGGGGGACCAACTATGGCTACACCTTC; CDR3aa: CAWRGTNYGYTF
j_gene: TRBJ1-5; v_gene: TRBV7-2; abundance: -; d_gene: -; CDR3nt: TGTGCCAGCAGCTTAGTTTTTAATCAGCCCCAGCATTTT; CDR3aa: CASSLVFNQPQHF
j_gene: TRBJ1-1; v_gene: TRBV28; abundance: -; d_gene: -; CDR3nt: TGTGCCAGCATCCAGACAGTTGAAGCTTTCTTT; CDR3aa: CASIQTVEAFF
j_gene: TRBJ2-2; v_gene: TRBV19; abundance: -; d_gene: -; CDR3nt: TGTGCCAGTAGTATAACCGGCTCCACCGGGGAGCTGTTTTTT; CDR3aa: CASSITGSTGELFF
j_gene: TRBJ1-2; v_gene: TRBV30; abundance: -; d_gene: -; CDR3nt: TGTGCCTGGAGTTCTGAGGGCGGCTACACCTTC; CDR3aa: CAWSSEGGYTF
j_gene: TRBJ2-2; v_gene: TRBV19; abundance: -; d_gene: -; CDR3nt: TGTGCCAGTACCAAGACAGGTACGACCGGGGAGCTGTTTTTT; CDR3aa: CASTKTGTTGELFF
j_gene: TRBJ2-7; v_gene: TRBV7-9; abundance: -; d_gene: -; CDR3nt: TGTGCCAGCAGCCTACTCGGACAGTCTTACGAGCAGTACTTC; CDR3aa: CASSLLGQSYEQYF
j_gene: TRBJ2-1; v_gene: TRBV4-1; abundance: -; d_gene: TRBD2; CDR3nt: TGCGCCAGCAGCCACCCAGGACTAGCGGGAGGGCCGGGGTACAATGAGCAGTTCTTC; CDR3aa: CASSHPGLAGGPGYNEQFF
j_gene: TRBJ1-5; v_gene: TRBV19; abundance: -; d_gene: -; CDR3nt: TGTGCCAGTAGTAGGGTGAGGGATCAGCCCCAGCATTTT; CDR3aa: CASSRVRDQPQHF
j_gene: TRBJ2-7; v_gene: TRBV6-1; abundance: -; d_gene: TRBD1; CDR3nt: TGTGCCTGCCAATCCGGGACAGCTCCCTACGAGCAGTACTTC; CDR3aa: CACQSGTAPYEQYF
j_gene: TRBJ2-6; v_gene: TRBV5-1; abundance: -; d_gene: TRBD2; CDR3nt: TGCGCCAGCAGCGCTAGAATAGCGGGAGCGGCTGGGGCCAACGTCCTGACTTTC; CDR3aa: CASSARIAGAAGANVLTF
j_gene: TRBJ1-2; v_gene: TRBV7-3; abundance: -; d_gene: -; CDR3nt: TGTGCCAGCAGCTTAAAGCAGGGGCTCGGCTACACCTTC; CDR3aa: CASSLKQGLGYTF
j_gene: TRBJ1-3; v_gene: TRBV28; abundance: -; d_gene: -; CDR3nt: TGTGCCAGCAAGGGGTCCTCTGGAAACACCATATATTTT; CDR3aa: CASKGSSGNTIYF
j_gene: TRBJ1-4; v_gene: TRBV28; abundance: -; d_gene: -; CDR3nt: TGTGCCAGCGGCGGGGGGGTGAGGGAAAAACTGTTTTTT; CDR3aa: CASGGGVREKLFF
j_gene: TRBJ1-5; v_gene: TRBV9; abundance: -; d_gene: TRBD1; CDR3nt: TGTGCCAGCAGCGCAACAGGGGTAAATCAGCCCCAGCATTTT; CDR3aa: CASSATGVNQPQHF
j_gene: TRBJ2-7; v_gene: TRBV12-5; abundance: once; d_gene: TRBD1; CDR3nt: TGTGCTAGTGGTTTGGCCCGAGGGACAGGGCTCTCCTACGAGCAGTACTTC; CDR3aa: CASGLARGTGLSYEQYF
j_gene: TRBJ2-5; v_gene: TRBV11-3; abundance: -; d_gene: TRBD2; CDR3nt: TGTGCCAGCAGCTCCGGGACTAGCGGGGAGACCCAGTACTTC; CDR3aa: CASSSGTSGETQYF
j_gene: TRBJ1-1; v_gene: TRBV7-9; abundance: -; d_gene: -; CDR3nt: TGTGCCAGCAGTTTGCTTCGGGGCGGCACTGAAGCTTTCTTT; CDR3aa: CASSLLRGGTEAFF
j_gene: TRBJ2-1; v_gene: TRBV5-1; abundance: -; d_gene: -; CDR3nt: TGCGCCAGCAGCTTTACCGGGACAACCTACAATGAGCAGTTCTTC; CDR3aa: CASSFTGTTYNEQFF
j_gene: TRBJ2-5; v_gene: TRBV5-1; abundance: -; d_gene: -; CDR3nt: TGCGCCAGCAGCTTGGCCGGGTACACCGCGGAGACCCAGTACTTC; CDR3aa: CASSLAGYTAETQYF
j_gene: TRBJ2-7; v_gene: TRBV28; abundance: -; d_gene: -; CDR3nt: TGTGCCAGCAGTGCACCCGGACTTACCTACGAGCAGTACTTC; CDR3aa: CASSAPGLTYEQYF
j_gene: TRBJ2-6; v_gene: TRBV6-5; abundance: -; d_gene: -; CDR3nt: TGTGCCAGCCGTTCCCTACCCCGCTCTGGGGCCAACGTCCTGACTTTC; CDR3aa: CASRSLPRSGANVLTF
j_gene: TRBJ2-7; v_gene: TRBV7-9; abundance: -; d_gene: TRBD2; CDR3nt: TGTGCCAGCAGCTTGACCCCGGGGCTAGCGGGAGCCTTTGACTTC; CDR3aa: CASSLTPGLAGAFDF
j_gene: TRBJ2-1; v_gene: TRBV7-3; abundance: -; d_gene: TRBD2; CDR3nt: TGTGCCAGCAGCGAGACTAGCGGGATTTGGAATGAGCAGTTCTTC; CDR3aa: CASSETSGIWNEQFF
j_gene: TRBJ1-1; v_gene: TRBV14; abundance: -; d_gene: -; CDR3nt: TGTGCCAGCAGCCCTGGGGACCCTACTGAAGCTTTCTTT; CDR3aa: CASSPGDPTEAFF
j_gene: TRBJ2-3; v_gene: TRBV6-6; abundance: -; d_gene: -; CDR3nt: TGTGCCAGCAGTTACAAGGGTCGGTATAGCACAGATACGCAGTATTTT; CDR3aa: CASSYKGRYSTDTQYF
j_gene: TRBJ2-5; v_gene: TRBV7-2; abundance: -; d_gene: -; CDR3nt: TGTGCCAGCAGCTTAGAGCCAACTAGCCTAGAGACCCAGTACTTC; CDR3aa: CASSLEPTSLETQYF
j_gene: TRBJ2-2; v_gene: TRBV29-1; abundance: -; d_gene: TRBD2; CDR3nt: TGCAGCGTTGTGGGGACTATGAACACCGGGGAGCTGTTTTTT; CDR3aa: CSVVGTMNTGELFF
j_gene: TRBJ2-1; v_gene: TRBV5-1; abundance: -; d_gene: -; CDR3nt: TGCGCCAGCAGCTTGGGGACTTCTCTCAATGAGCAGTTCTTC; CDR3aa: CASSLGTSLNEQFF
j_gene: TRBJ1-1; v_gene: TRBV6-5; abundance: -; d_gene: -; CDR3nt: TGTGCCAGCAGCCGGGGCATGCCGGACACTGAAGCTTTCTTT; CDR3aa: CASSRGMPDTEAFF
j_gene: TRBJ2-6; v_gene: TRBV9; abundance: once; d_gene: -; CDR3nt: TGTGCCAGCAGCGTAGCTGGGGCCAACGTCCTGACTTTC; CDR3aa: CASSVAGANVLTF
j_gene: TRBJ2-7; v_gene: TRBV2; abundance: once; d_gene: -; CDR3nt: TGTGCCAAAAGCGTTACTTTAAACGAGCAGTACTTC; CDR3aa: CAKSVTLNEQYF
j_gene: TRBJ2-3; v_gene: TRBV29-1; abundance: -; d_gene: TRBD2; CDR3nt: TGCAGCGTTCGCGGGAGTGCCCTCGATACGCAGTATTTT; CDR3aa: CSVRGSALDTQYF
j_gene: TRBJ2-1; v_gene: TRBV7-6; abundance: -; d_gene: -; CDR3nt: TGTGCCAGCAGCTTAGAACTTTACAATGAGCAGTTCTTC; CDR3aa: CASSLELYNEQFF
j_gene: TRBJ2-2; v_gene: TRBV5-4; abundance: -; d_gene: TRBD2; CDR3nt: TGTGCCAGCAGCTTGGGACTAGCGGGAGGGTCGGGCACCGGGGAGCTGTTTTTT; CDR3aa: CASSLGLAGGSGTGELFF